Detailed here is one TCR beta chain. Germline CDR1 and CDR2: MRHNA and SNTAGT. The CDR3 has 15 residues. Germline trimming cut 4 bases from V and 5 bases from J; bases unmatched to any gene: 8. Profiling relied on immunoSEQ multiplex PCR, and the TCRdb table lists in-frame clones only, not all of them. The data show around 92,000 clones, with more than 90% seen just once and less than 0.25% held by the top ten. This record comes from a study of technical replicates of blood from several donors. The TCR was taken from a human donor in good health. The V call is TRBV6-4, the J call TRBJ2-3, with TRBD2 identical over 8 bases. What was sequenced was T cells isolated from PBMCs. The CDR3 DNA is TGTGCCAGCAGTGCTACGGGAGGGCCTGTAGATACGCAGTATTTT. It specifies CASSATGGPVDTQYF.